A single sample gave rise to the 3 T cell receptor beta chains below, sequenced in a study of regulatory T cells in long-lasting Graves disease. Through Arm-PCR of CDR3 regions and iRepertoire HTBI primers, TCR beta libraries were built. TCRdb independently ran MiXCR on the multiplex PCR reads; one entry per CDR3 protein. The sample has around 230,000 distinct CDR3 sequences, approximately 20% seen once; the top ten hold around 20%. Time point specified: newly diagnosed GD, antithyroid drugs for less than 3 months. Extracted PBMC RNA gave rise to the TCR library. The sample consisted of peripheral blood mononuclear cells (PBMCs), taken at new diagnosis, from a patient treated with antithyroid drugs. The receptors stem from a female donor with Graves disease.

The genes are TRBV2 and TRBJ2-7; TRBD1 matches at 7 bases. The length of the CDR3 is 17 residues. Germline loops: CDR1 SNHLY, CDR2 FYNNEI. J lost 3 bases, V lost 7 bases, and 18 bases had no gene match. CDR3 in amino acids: CASTLWQGESGGYEQYF. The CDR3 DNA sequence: TGTGCCAGCACCCTATGGCAGGGGGAATCGGGCGGCTACGAGCAGTACTTC.

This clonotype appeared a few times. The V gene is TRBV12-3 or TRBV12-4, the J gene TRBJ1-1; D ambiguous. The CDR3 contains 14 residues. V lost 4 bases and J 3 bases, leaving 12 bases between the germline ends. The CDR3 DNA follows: TGTGCCAGCAGTTCCCGACATACATACACTGAAGCTTTCTTT. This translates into CASSSRHTYTEAFF.

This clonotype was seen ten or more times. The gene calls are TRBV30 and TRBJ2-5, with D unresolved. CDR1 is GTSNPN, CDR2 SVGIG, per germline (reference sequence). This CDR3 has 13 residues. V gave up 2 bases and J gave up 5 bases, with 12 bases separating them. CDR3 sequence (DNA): TGTGCCTGGAGTTTCGGCGTACGGGAGACCCAGTACTTC. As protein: CAWSFGVRETQYF.